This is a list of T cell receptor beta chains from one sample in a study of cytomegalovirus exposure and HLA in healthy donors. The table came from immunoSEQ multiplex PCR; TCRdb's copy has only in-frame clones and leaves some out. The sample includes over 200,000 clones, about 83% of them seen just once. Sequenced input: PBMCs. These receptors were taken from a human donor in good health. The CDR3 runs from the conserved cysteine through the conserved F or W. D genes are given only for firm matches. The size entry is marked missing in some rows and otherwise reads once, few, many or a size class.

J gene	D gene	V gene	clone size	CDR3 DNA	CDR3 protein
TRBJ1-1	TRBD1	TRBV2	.	TGTGCCAGCAGGGGAGAGCAGGGGGCCGAAGCTTTCTTT	CASRGEQGAEAFF
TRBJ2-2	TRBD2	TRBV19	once	TGTGCCAGTAGTATCCCGGATAGCGGGAGACCTAACACCGGGGAGCTGTTTTTT	CASSIPDSGRPNTGELFF
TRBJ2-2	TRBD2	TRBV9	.	TGTGCCAACCCCCCCCCGAAGCGGGAGAGTACCGGGGAGCTGTTTTTT	CANPPPKRESTGELFF
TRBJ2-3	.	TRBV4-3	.	TGCGCCAGCAGCCAAGAGAGGTTCGATACGCAGTATTTT	CASSQERFDTQYF
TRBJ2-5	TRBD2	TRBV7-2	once	TGTGCCAGCAGCTTATTCGCGGGAGGGGTAGAGACCCAGTACTTC	CASSLFAGGVETQYF
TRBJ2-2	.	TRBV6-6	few	TGTGCCAGCAGTTACGAAACTAGCATCGGCGGGGAGCTGTTTTTT	CASSYETSIGGELFF
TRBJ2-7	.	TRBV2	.	TGTGCCAGCAGTGAATCCACCTACGAGCAGTACTTC	CASSESTYEQYF
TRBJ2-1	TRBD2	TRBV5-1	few	TGCGCCAGCAGCTTGGAAGGAAGACTAGCGGGAGGGAATGAGCAGTTCTTC	CASSLEGRLAGGNEQFF
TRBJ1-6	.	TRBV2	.	TGTGCCAGCAGTGAGCGTCCGGATAATTCACCCCTCCACTTT	CASSERPDNSPLHF
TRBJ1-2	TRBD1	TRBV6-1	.	TGTGCCAGCAGCCCCCGGACAGGCTATGGCTACACCTTC	CASSPRTGYGYTF
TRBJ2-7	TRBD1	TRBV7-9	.	TGTGCCAGCAGCTTAGCTGGGACAGCCTACGAGCAGTACTTC	CASSLAGTAYEQYF
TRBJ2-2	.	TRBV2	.	TGTGCCAGCAGGAGAGAGGGAAAAGGCGGGGAGCTGTTTTTT	CASRREGKGGELFF
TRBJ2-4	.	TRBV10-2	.	TGCGCCAGCGCAATCTCTCGGAACATTCAGTACTTC	CASAISRNIQYF
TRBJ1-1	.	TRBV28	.	TGTGCCAGCAGTTTTTACTCATCGAACACTGAAGCTTTCTTT	CASSFYSSNTEAFF
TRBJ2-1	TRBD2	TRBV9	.	TGTGCCAGCAGCGGCCCGGGACTAGGGGCGTACAATGAGCAGTTCTTC	CASSGPGLGAYNEQFF
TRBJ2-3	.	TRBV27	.	TGTGCCAGCAGTTTATCCGGCACAGATACGCAGTATTTT	CASSLSGTDTQYF
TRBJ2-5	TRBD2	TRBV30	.	TGTGCCTGGAGTGAGGAGCGGGGGACGTACCAAGAGACCCAGTACTTC	CAWSEERGTYQETQYF
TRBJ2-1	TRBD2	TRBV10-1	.	TGCGCCAGCAGCCCCACCGGGAGCGGGAGCTACAATGAGCAGTTCTTC	CASSPTGSGSYNEQFF
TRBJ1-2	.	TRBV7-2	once	TGTGCCAGCAGCTCTCCGACAGGAAGGTATGGCTACACCTTC	CASSSPTGRYGYTF
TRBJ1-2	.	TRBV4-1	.	TGCGCCAGCAGCCAAACCACAGGGTTTGGGTATGGCTACACCTTC	CASSQTTGFGYGYTF
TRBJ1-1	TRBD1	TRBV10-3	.	TGTGCCATCAGGGGAGACAGGGGAGATACTGAAGCTTTCTTT	CAIRGDRGDTEAFF